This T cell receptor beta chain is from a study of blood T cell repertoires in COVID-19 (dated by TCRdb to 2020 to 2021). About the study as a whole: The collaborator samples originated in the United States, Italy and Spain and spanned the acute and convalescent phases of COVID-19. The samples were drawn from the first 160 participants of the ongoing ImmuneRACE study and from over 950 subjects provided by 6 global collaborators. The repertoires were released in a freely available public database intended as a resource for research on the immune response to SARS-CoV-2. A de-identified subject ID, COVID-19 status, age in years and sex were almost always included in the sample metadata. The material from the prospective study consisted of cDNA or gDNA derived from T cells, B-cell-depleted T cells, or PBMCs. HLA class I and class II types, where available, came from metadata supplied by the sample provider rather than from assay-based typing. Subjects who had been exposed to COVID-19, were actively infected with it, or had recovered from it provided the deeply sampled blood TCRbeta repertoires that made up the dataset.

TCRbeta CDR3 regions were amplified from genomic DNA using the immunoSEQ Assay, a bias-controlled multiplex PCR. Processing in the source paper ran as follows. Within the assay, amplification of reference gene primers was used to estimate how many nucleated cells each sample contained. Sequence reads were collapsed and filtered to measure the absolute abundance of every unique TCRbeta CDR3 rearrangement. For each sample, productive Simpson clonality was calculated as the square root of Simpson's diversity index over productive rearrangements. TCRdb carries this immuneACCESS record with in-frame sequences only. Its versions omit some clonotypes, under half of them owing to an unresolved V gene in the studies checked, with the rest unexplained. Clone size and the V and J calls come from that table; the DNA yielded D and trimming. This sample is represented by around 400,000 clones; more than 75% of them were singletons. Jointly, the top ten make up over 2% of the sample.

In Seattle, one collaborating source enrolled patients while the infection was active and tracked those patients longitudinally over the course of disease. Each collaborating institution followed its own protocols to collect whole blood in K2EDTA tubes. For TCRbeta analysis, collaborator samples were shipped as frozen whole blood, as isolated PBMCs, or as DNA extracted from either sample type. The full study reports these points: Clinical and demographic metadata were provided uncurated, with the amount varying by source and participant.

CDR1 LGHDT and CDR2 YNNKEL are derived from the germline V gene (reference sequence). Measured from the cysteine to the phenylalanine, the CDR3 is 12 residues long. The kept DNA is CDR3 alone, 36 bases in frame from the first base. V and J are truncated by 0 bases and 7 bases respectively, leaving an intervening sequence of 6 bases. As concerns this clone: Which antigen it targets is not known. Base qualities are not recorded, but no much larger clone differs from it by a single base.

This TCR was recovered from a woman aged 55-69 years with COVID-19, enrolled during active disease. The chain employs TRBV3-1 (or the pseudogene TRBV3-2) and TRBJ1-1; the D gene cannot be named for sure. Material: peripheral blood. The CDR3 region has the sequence CASSQDEIEAFF. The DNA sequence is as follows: TGTGCCAGCAGCCAAGATGAGATTGAAGCTTTCTTT.